This entry is about one T cell receptor (beta chain). The CDR3 is made up of 17 amino acids. Trimming stripped 0 bases from V and 2 bases from J, with 17 bases between. Germline CDR1 and CDR2: LNHNV and YYDKDF (reference sequence). TCRdb's table, derived via immunoSEQ multiplex PCR, lists solely in-frame clones and lacks some. Among almost 55,000 clones listed, 65% to 90% were seen once. This entry comes from a study of blood T cell repertoires in COVID-19. In the study overall: COVID-19 samples, acute and convalescent, were from the United States, Italy and Spain. Sources were T cells, B-cell-depleted T cells, or PBMCs; the material itself was cDNA or gDNA.

The sequence was obtained from a human donor in a cohort sampled during active COVID-19. Specimen: peripheral blood. J is TRBJ2-7 and V is TRBV15; a weak D match, TRBD2 (6 bases). This CDR3 reads CATSRDVRGFGAYEQYF. The DNA for the CDR3 is TGTGCCACCAGCAGAGATGTCCGGGGGTTCGGGGCCTACGAGCAGTACTTC.